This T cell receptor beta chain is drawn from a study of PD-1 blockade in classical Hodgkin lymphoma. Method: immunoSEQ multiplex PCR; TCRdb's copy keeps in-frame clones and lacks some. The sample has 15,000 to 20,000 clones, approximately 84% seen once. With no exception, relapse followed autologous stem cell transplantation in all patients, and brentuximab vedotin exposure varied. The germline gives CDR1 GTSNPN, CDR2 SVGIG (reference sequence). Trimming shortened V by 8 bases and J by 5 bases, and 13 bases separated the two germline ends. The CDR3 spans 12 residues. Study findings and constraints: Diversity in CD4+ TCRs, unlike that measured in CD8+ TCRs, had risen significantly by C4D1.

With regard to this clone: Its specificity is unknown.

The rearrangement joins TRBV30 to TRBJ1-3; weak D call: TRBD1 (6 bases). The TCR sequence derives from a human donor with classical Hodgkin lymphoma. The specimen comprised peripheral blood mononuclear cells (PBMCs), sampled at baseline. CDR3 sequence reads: CAASTGRNTIYF. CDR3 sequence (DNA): TGTGCCGCTTCGACAGGACGAAACACCATATATTTT. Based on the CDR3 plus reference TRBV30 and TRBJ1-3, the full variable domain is SQTIHQWPATLVQPVGSPLSLECTVEGTSNPNLYWYRQAAGRGLQLLFYSVGIGQISSEVPQNLSASRPQDRQFILSSKKLLLSDSGFYLCAASTGRNTIYFGEGSWLTVV.